Shown below are 14 T cell receptor beta chains from a single sample sequenced in a study of T cells in Graves' hyperthyroidism and ophthalmopathy. Amplified TCR beta CDR3 regions came from RNA transcripts. First-round RT-PCR targeting the TCR CDR3 was performed with the HTBI primer set. TCRdb re-called the multiplex PCR reads through MiXCR, storing one row per CDR3 protein. The profile shows about 680,000 distinct CDR3 sequences, about a third of them singletons. Specimen: blood. The receptors stem from a woman aged 35 to 49 with Graves' hyperthyroidism.

Ten or more counts support this clonotype. The chain joins TRBV10-3 to TRBJ1-2; TRBD1 matches 8 bases. V gave up 2 bases and J gave up 4 bases; unmatched junction bases: 6. Germline V lookup: CDR1 ENHRY, CDR2 SYGVKD. CDR3 length: 15 amino acids. DNA of the CDR3: TGTGCCATCAGTGAGAGCGGACAGGGAGGCTATGGCTACACCTTC. It encodes CAISESGQGGYGYTF.

This clonotype showed up many times. The chain uses TRBV20-1 and TRBJ2-7, with TRBD2 matching 12 bases. Trimming at V came to 2 bases and at J to 0 bases, leaving 2 bases not matched to a gene. The CDR3 spans 15 residues. The germline CDR1 and CDR2 sequences are DFQATT and SNEGSKA (reference sequence). CDR3 nucleotides: TGCAGTGCTAGACGACTAGCGGGGGACTCCTACGAGCAGTACTTC. This encodes CSARRLAGDSYEQYF.

V and J are TRBV6-6 and TRBJ2-7, with 7 bases matching TRBD2. Germline V gene data show CDR1 as MNHNY and CDR2 as SVGAGI (reference sequence). V lost 2 bases, J lost 1 base, and 11 bases stayed unmatched. The CDR3 loop spans 17 amino acids. CDR3 nucleotide sequence: TGTGCCAGCAGTTACAATATTGGGGGGACTAAGTCCTACGAGCAGTACTTC. It is translated as CASSYNIGGTKSYEQYF.

The chain joins TRBV12-3 or TRBV12-4 to TRBJ1-5; TRBD1 is a possible D gene (6 bases). Trimming removed 6 bases at V and 1 base at J, with 16 bases between. This CDR3 contains 16 residues. CDR3 protein: CASSQEGGLSNQPQHF. The CDR3 region has the DNA TGTGCCAGCAGCCAAGAGGGGGGCTTGAGCAATCAGCCCCAGCATTTT.

J is TRBJ1-5 and V is TRBV12-3 or TRBV12-4; a possible D gene is TRBD1 (5 bases). This CDR3 comprises 16 residues. V was shortened by 1 base and J by 6 bases, with 16 bases between the two germline ends. CDR3 amino acids: CASSLGPRGAGQPQHF. The CDR3 region has the DNA TGTGCCAGCAGTTTAGGGCCGCGAGGGGCAGGTCAGCCCCAGCATTTT.

This clonotype was seen at least ten times. The chain couples TRBV24-1 to TRBJ2-7; TRBD1 matches at 7 bases. This CDR3 contains 14 residues. From germline, CDR1 is KGHDR and CDR2 SFDVKD. V shed 2 bases and J 7 bases; nucleotides not matched to a gene: 7. This CDR3 reads CATSDSSYRGEQYF. CDR3 nucleotide sequence: TGTGCCACCAGTGATTCTTCCTACAGGGGAGAGCAGTACTTC.

This clonotype has just a few counts. J is TRBJ1-2 and V is TRBV28, with 9 bases identical to TRBD1. V was clipped by 6 bases and J by 8 bases; unmatched bases: 10. There are 14 residues in the CDR3. Germline V lookup: CDR1 MDHEN, CDR2 SYDVKM. CDR3 amino acids: CASRAGTGLWGYTF. The CDR3 DNA follows: TGTGCCAGCAGAGCCGGGACAGGGCTATGGGGCTACACCTTC.

The V call is TRBV6-2 or TRBV6-3, the J call TRBJ2-7, with 8 nucleotides matching TRBD1. CDR3 length equals 12 residues. In germline, CDR1 is MNHEY, CDR2 SVGEGT. V gave up 7 bases and J gave up 5 bases; unmatched junction bases: 4. CDR3 bases: TGTGCCAGCATCTCAGGGGGCCACGAGCAGTACTTC. As protein: CASISGGHEQYF.

This clonotype was detected only a few times. Without the conserved terminal phenylalanine or tryptophan, this CDR3 likely stems from a read error. The chain uses TRBV12-3 or TRBV12-4 and TRBJ2-5, with 9 bases fitting TRBD1. Trimming at V came to 5 bases and at J to 5 bases, leaving 12 bases not matched to a gene. The CDR3 has 16 residues. The CDR3 DNA is TGTGCCAGCAGTCGAGCGGGACAGGGAATGAGGGAGACCCAGTACTTG. Amino acids: CASSRAGQGMRETQYL.

This sequence joins TRBV7-8 and TRBJ1-5; 8 nucleotides match TRBD1. After removal of 8 bases from V and 7 bases from J, the junction contained 7 bases not matched to a gene. The CDR3 totals 13 residues. The germline gives CDR1 SGHVS, CDR2 FQNEAQ. This CDR3 reads CASSQGALQPQHF. The CDR3 nucleotides are TGTGCCAGCTCCCAGGGGGCTTTACAGCCCCAGCATTTT.

The genes are TRBV5-1 and TRBJ2-3; 10 bases match TRBD2. This CDR3 spans 18 amino acids. CDR1 and CDR2 from the germline V gene are SGHRS and YFSETQ. V was clipped by 1 base and J by 4 bases; unmatched bases: 12. Here the CDR3 DNA reads TGCGCCAGCAGCTTGTTCGTCCTAGCGGGAGAGGGGTCAGATACGCAGTATTTT. It yields the protein CASSLFVLAGEGSDTQYF.

This clonotype was observed at least ten times. This rearrangement joins TRBV29-1 to TRBJ1-2; D is possibly TRBD1 (6 bases). The CDR3 consists of 12 residues. Germline assignment: CDR1 SQVTM and CDR2 ANQGSEA. Trimming left V 3 bases short and J 6 bases short, with 11 bases between. CDR3 residues: CSVEGAVNGYTF. As DNA, the CDR3 is TGCAGCGTTGAGGGGGCTGTGAATGGCTACACCTTC.

This chain joins TRBV29-1 and TRBJ1-1; D not certain. V shed 8 bases and J shed 1 base, with 8 bases lying between them. Germline CDR1 and CDR2: SQVTM and ANQGSEA. The CDR3 totals 11 residues. The DNA of the CDR3 is TGCAGCTTAGGGCCGAACACTGAAGCTTTCTTT. Translated: CSLGPNTEAFF. The whole variable domain, filled in from reference TRBV29-1 and TRBJ1-1, reads SAVISQKPSRDICQRGTSLTIQCQVDSQVTMMFWYRQQPGQSLTLIATANQGSEATYESGFVIDKFPISRPNLTFSTLTVSNMSPEDSSIYLCSLGPNTEAFFGQGTRLTVV.

With regard to this clonotype: One end of the junction does not line up with germline, which may come from a read error. This rearrangement joins TRBV4-1 to TRBJ1-1, with 9 bases lining up with TRBD1. From germline, CDR1 is MGHRA and CDR2 YSYEKL. This CDR3 spans 15 amino acids. The CDR3 sequence is CASSLEQGANVEAFF. The DNA for the CDR3 is TGTGCCAGCAGCCTAGAACAGGGGGCGAATGTTGAAGCTTTCTTT.